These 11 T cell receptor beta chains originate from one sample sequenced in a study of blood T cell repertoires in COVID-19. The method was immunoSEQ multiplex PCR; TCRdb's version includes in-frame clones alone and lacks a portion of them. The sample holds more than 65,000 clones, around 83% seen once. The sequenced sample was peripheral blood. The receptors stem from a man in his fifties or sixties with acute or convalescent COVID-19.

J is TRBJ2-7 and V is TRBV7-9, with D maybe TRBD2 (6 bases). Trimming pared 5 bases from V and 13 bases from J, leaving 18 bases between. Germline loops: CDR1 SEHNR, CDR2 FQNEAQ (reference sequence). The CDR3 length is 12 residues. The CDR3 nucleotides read TGTGCCAGCAGCCAAGCGGGCCTAGTTTACTACTTC. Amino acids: CASSQAGLVYYF.

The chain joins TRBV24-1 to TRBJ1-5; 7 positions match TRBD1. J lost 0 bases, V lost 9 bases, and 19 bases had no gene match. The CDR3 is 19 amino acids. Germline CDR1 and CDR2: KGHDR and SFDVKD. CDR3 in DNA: TGTGCCACCTTAGAAAGTTGGACAGGTGCTCTTTATAGCAATCAGCCCCAGCATTTT. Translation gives CATLESWTGALYSNQPQHF.

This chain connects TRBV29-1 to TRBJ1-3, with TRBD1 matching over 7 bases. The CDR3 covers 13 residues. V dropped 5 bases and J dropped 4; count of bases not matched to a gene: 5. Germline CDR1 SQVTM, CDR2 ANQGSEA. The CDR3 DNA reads TGCAGCGTTCGACAGGGAGGCGGAAACACCATATATTTT. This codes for CSVRQGGGNTIYF. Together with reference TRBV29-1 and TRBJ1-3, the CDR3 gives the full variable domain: SAVISQKPSRDICQRGTSLTIQCQVDSQVTMMFWYRQQPGQSLTLIATANQGSEATYESGFVIDKFPISRPNLTFSTLTVSNMSPEDSSIYLCSVRQGGGNTIYFGEGSWLTVV.

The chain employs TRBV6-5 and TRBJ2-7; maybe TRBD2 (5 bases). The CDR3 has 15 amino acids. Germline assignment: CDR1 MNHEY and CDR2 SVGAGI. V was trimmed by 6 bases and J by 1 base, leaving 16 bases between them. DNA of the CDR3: TGTGCCAGCAGAACGAGCGGAGTGGGTTCCTACGAGCAGTACTTC. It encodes CASRTSGVGSYEQYF.

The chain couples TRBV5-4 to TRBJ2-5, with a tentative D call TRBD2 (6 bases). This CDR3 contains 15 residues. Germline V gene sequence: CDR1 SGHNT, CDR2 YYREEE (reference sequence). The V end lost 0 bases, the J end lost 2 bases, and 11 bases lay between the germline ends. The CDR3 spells CASSLAGRGQETQYF. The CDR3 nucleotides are TGTGCCAGCAGCTTGGCCGGGAGAGGGCAAGAGACCCAGTACTTC.

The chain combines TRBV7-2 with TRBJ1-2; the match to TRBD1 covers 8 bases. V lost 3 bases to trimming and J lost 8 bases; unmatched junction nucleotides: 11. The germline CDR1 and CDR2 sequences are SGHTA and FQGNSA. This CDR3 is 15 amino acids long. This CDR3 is CASSFGGRGRIGYTF. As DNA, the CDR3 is TGTGCCAGCAGCTTCGGTGGCAGGGGGCGCATAGGCTACACCTTC.

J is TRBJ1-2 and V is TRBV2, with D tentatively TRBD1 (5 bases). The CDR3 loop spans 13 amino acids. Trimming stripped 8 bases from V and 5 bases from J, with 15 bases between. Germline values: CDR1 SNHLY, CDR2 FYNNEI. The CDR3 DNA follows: TGTGCCAGCTCCCGGGACTCCCTGTATGGCTACACCTTC. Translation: CASSRDSLYGYTF.

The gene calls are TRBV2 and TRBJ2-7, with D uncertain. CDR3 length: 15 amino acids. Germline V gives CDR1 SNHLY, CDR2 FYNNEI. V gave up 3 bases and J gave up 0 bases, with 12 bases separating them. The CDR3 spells CASSESQDSSYEQYF. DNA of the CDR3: TGTGCCAGCAGTGAGTCCCAGGATAGCTCCTACGAGCAGTACTTC.

The CDR3 region is CASDGGDSPDTQYF. CDR3 sequence (DNA): TGCGCCAGCGACGGGGGGGACAGTCCAGATACGCAGTATTTT. The rearrangement links TRBV5-1 to TRBJ2-3; D may be TRBD2 (8 bases). This CDR3 has 14 residues. Looked up from germline, CDR1 is SGHRS and CDR2 is YFSETQ. Trimming removed 7 bases from V and 4 bases from J, with 16 bases in between.

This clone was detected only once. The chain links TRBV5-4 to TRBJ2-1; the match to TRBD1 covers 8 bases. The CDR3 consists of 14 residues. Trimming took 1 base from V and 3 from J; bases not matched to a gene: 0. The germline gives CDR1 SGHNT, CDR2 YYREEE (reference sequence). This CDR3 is CASSLTGGYNEQFF. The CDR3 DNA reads TGTGCCAGCAGCTTGACAGGGGGCTACAATGAGCAGTTCTTC.

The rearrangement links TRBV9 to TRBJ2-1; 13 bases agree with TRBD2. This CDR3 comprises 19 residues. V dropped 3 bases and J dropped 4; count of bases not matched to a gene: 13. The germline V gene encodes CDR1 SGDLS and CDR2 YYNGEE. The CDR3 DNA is TGTGCCAGCAGCGCGGCCCGCCGACGGACTAGCGGGAGTTACAATGAGCAGTTCTTC. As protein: CASSAARRRTSGSYNEQFF.